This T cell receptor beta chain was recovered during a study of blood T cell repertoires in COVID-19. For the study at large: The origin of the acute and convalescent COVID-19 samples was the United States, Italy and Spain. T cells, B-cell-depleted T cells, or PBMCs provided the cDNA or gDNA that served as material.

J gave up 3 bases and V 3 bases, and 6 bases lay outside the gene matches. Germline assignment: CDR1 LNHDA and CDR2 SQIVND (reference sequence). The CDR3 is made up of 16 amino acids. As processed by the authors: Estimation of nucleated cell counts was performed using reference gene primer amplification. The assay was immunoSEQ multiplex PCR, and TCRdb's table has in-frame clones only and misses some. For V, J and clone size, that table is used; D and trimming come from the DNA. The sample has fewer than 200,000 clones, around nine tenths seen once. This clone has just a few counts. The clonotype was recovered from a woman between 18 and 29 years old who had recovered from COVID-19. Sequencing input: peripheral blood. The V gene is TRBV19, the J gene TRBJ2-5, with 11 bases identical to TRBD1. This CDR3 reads CASSIRTGGPEETQYF. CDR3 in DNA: TGTGCCAGTAGTATCCGGACAGGGGGCCCCGAAGAGACCCAGTACTTC.